Listed below are T cell receptor beta chains from one sample, sequenced in a study of blood T cell repertoires in COVID-19. Data came from immunoSEQ multiplex PCR; TCRdb stores just in-frame clones and leaves some out. The sample lists approximately 150,000 clones, about nine tenths occurring once. Sequenced sample: peripheral blood. These receptor sequences come from a human donor with COVID-19, enrolled during active disease. The donor label of this sample is uncertain. Both conserved end residues are part of each CDR3. A D gene is named only where the DNA matches it firmly. Size tells how often a clone was seen (once, few, many) or the class of an expanded clone, and some rows leave it out.

>NA|TRBJ2-3|TRBV18|16|NA
CASSSQLASSTDTQYF
TGTGCCAGCTCATCTCAACTAGCATCTAGCACAGATACGCAGTATTTT
>TRBD1|TRBJ2-7|TRBV10-2|16|NA
CASSEGDTGTGQKQYF
TGCGCCAGCAGTGAGGGGGACACCGGGACAGGACAAAAGCAGTACTTC
>NA|TRBJ2-1|TRBV23-1|14|NA
CASSYPGGDRQQFF
TGCGCCAGCAGTTATCCGGGCGGGGACAGACAGCAGTTCTTC
>NA|TRBJ2-7|TRBV7-9|12|once
CASSSTVYEQYF
TGTGCCAGCAGCTCGACAGTATACGAGCAGTACTTC
>NA|TRBJ1-3|TRBV18|19|NA
CASSPQTTGTRDSGNTIYF
TGTGCCAGCTCACCCCAAACTACAGGGACACGGGACTCTGGAAACACCATATATTTT
>NA|TRBJ2-2|TRBV7-7|13|NA
CASSSQGTGELFF
TGTGCCAGCAGCTCGCAGGGTACCGGGGAGCTGTTTTTT
>TRBD1|TRBJ1-1|TRBV4-1|14|NA
CASSQVPTGGEAFF
TGCGCCAGCAGCCAAGTACCGACAGGGGGTGAAGCTTTCTTT
>NA|TRBJ1-6|TRBV19|15|NA
CASTGRGLYNSPLHF
TGTGCCAGTACCGGCAGGGGCCTCTATAATTCACCCCTCCACTTT
>NA|TRBJ1-6|TRBV18|12|NA
CASSPQGSPLHF
TGTGCCAGCTCACCACAGGGGTCACCCCTCCACTTT
>TRBD1|TRBJ1-6|TRBV7-9|17|NA
CASSPPARTGLNSPLHF
TGTGCCAGCAGCCCGCCGGCTAGGACAGGGCTAAATTCACCCCTCCACTTT
>NA|TRBJ2-1|TRBV7-9|14|NA
CASSLVQGGNEQFF
TGTGCCAGCAGCCTGGTTCAGGGTGGGAATGAGCAGTTCTTC
>TRBD1|TRBJ2-7|TRBV19|14|NA
CASSAQIGGHEQYF
TGTGCCAGTAGCGCCCAGATAGGGGGCCATGAGCAGTACTTC
>NA|TRBJ2-1|TRBV6-6|14|NA
CASTSPGIHNEQFF
TGTGCCAGCACCTCCCCCGGGATCCACAATGAGCAGTTCTTC
>NA|TRBJ2-7|TRBV10-2|11|NA
CASSGGYEQYF
TGCGCCAGCAGCGGAGGGTACGAGCAGTACTTC
>TRBD1|TRBJ2-4|TRBV11-2|17|NA
CASSSIWTGGAGNIQYF
TGTGCCAGCAGCTCCATCTGGACAGGGGGCGCAGGAAACATTCAGTACTTC
>TRBD1|TRBJ2-1|TRBV29-1|14|NA
CSVARDSNYNEQFF
TGCAGCGTCGCCCGGGACAGCAACTACAATGAGCAGTTCTTC
>NA|TRBJ2-7|TRBV7-9|12|NA
CASSHGTYEQYF
TGTGCCAGCAGCCACGGGACTTACGAGCAGTACTTC
>NA|TRBJ2-1|TRBV28|15|NA
CASSLVSTEGHEQFF
TGTGCCAGCAGTTTAGTCTCCACGGAGGGCCATGAGCAGTTCTTC
>TRBD1|TRBJ2-7|TRBV11-3|14|NA
CASSSRQGLNEQYF
TGTGCCAGCAGCTCTCGACAGGGGTTGAACGAGCAGTACTTC
>NA|TRBJ1-2|TRBV6-1|12|NA
CASSERDYGYTF
TGTGCCAGCAGTGAACGGGACTATGGCTACACCTTC
>NA|TRBJ2-7|TRBV19|16|NA
CASSPTNRGRGYEQYF
TGTGCCAGTAGTCCCACCAACAGGGGCCGGGGGTACGAGCAGTACTTC
>TRBD2|TRBJ2-5|TRBV6-6|14|NA
CASRTPGGGETQYF
TGTGCCAGCAGAACCCCGGGAGGGGGAGAGACCCAGTACTTC
>TRBD2|TRBJ2-7|TRBV10-3|13|NA
CAISGTSGYEQYF
TGTGCCATTTCCGGGACTAGCGGCTACGAGCAGTACTTC
>TRBD1|TRBJ1-2|TRBV2|14|NA
CASSKGQGRYGYTF
TGTGCCAGCAGCAAAGGACAGGGGCGCTATGGCTACACCTTC
>TRBD1|TRBJ1-2|TRBV29-1|12|NA
CSVDRGRGGYTF
TGCAGCGTTGACAGGGGGCGCGGGGGCTACACCTTC
>NA|TRBJ1-2|TRBV15|15|NA
CATSRDIQGRYGYTF
TGTGCCACCAGCAGAGATATCCAGGGTCGGTATGGCTACACCTTC
>TRBD1|TRBJ1-3|TRBV29-1|14|few
CSVRGQGAGNTIYF
TGCAGCGTTCGGGGACAGGGTGCTGGAAACACCATATATTTT
>NA|TRBJ2-5|TRBV5-1|14|few
CASSLDGREETQYF
TGCGCCAGCAGCTTGGATGGCAGGGAAGAGACCCAGTACTTC
>TRBD1|TRBJ1-1|TRBV15|13|NA
CATSRDRGRGAFF
TGTGCCACCAGCAGGGACAGGGGGCGAGGGGCTTTCTTT
>NA|TRBJ2-3|TRBV6-4|14|NA
CASSDSEGTDTQYF
TGTGCCAGCAGTGACTCGGAGGGAACAGATACGCAGTATTTT
>NA|TRBJ1-1|TRBV4-2|15|NA
CASSQEGGARTEAFF
TGTGCCAGCAGCCAAGAAGGGGGGGCGAGGACTGAAGCTTTCTTT
>TRBD1|TRBJ2-7|TRBV30|15|NA
CAWMGPGGYSYEQYF
TGTGCCTGGATGGGACCAGGGGGATACTCCTACGAGCAGTACTTC
>NA|TRBJ1-6|TRBV5-6|15|NA
CASSLVWQEVSPLHF
TGTGCCAGCAGCTTGGTGTGGCAGGAAGTTTCACCCCTCCACTTT
>TRBD1|TRBJ2-2|TRBV7-2|15|NA
CASSPPGQWYRELFF
TGTGCCAGCAGCCCACCGGGACAGTGGTACCGGGAGCTGTTTTTT
>NA|TRBJ2-5|TRBV2|10|NA
CASSLETQYF
TGTGCCAGCTCCTTGGAGACCCAGTACTTC
>TRBD1|TRBJ1-2|TRBV27|14|once
CASSSRQGNYGYTF
TGTGCCAGCAGTTCCCGACAGGGAAACTATGGCTACACCTTC
>TRBD1|TRBJ2-7|TRBV19|13|NA
CASRDRASYEQYF
TGTGCCAGTAGGGACAGGGCCTCCTACGAGCAGTACTTC
>NA|TRBJ1-1|TRBV3-1/TRBV3-2|14|NA
CASSPREGYTEAFF
TGTGCCAGCAGCCCCAGGGAGGGCTACACTGAAGCTTTCTTT
>NA|TRBJ1-2|TRBV7-3|13|NA
CASSFSGGYGYTF
TGTGCCAGCAGCTTTTCGGGGGGATATGGCTACACCTTC
>TRBD1|TRBJ2-2|TRBV7-8|16|once
CASSPTTGGDTGELFF
TGTGCCAGCAGCCCAACGACAGGGGGCGACACCGGGGAGCTGTTTTTT
>TRBD2|TRBJ2-1|TRBV5-4|15|NA
CASSRLAGEINEQFF
TGTGCCAGCAGTCGACTAGCGGGAGAAATTAATGAGCAGTTCTTC
>TRBD1|TRBJ1-2|TRBV27|13|NA
CASSWAGGDGYTF
TGTGCCAGCAGTTGGGCAGGGGGCGATGGCTACACCTTC